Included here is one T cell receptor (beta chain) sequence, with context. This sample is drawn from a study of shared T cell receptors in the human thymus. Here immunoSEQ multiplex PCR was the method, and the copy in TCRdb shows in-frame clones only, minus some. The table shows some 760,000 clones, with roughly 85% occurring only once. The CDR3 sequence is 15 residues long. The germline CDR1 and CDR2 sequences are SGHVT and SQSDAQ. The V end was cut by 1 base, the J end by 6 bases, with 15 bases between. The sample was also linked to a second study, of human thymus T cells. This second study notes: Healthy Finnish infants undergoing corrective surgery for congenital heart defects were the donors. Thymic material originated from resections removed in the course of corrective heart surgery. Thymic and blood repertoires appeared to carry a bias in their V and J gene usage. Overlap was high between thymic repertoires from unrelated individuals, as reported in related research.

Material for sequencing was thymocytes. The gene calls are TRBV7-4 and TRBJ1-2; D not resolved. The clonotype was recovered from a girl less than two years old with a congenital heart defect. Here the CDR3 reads CASSLVAGFLDGYTF. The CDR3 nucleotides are TGTGCCAGCAGCTTAGTTGCGGGGTTTCTTGATGGCTACACCTTC.